Shown below are 5 T cell receptor beta chains from a single sample sequenced in a study of blood T cell repertoires in COVID-19 (dated by TCRdb to 2020 to 2021). Receptor libraries were prepared by the immunoSEQ multiplex PCR assay. The immuneACCESS repertoire file appears here via TCRdb, limited to in-frame rearrangements. These files lack a portion of the clones; in checked studies, under half of the deficit traces to unresolved V genes, and the cause of the others is not known. This sample has approximately 130,000 clones in its table, and around 76% of those were observed once. Approximately 11% of the sample lies in the top ten. The sequencing input was peripheral blood. The receptors were gathered from a human donor in a cohort sampled during active COVID-19.

The chain is built from TRBV27 and TRBJ1-4, with D possibly being TRBD1 (5 bases). The ends were cut back, 3 bases at V and 7 bases at J, with 9 bases in the middle. Germline V gene data show CDR1 as MNHEY and CDR2 as SMNVEV (reference sequence). The CDR3 contains 13 residues. The CDR3 sequence is CASSLQGGEKLFF. The CDR3 bases are TGTGCCAGCAGTTTGCAGGGAGGTGAAAAACTGTTTTTT.

This sequence joins TRBV28 and TRBJ2-7; D gene ambiguous. The CDR3 runs to 12 residues. Trimming left V 2 bases short and J 6 bases short, with 8 bases between. Germline CDR1 MDHEN, CDR2 SYDVKM. The CDR3 bases are TGTGCCAGCAGTTTAAGCGTGGGCGAGCAGTACTTC. Translating it yields CASSLSVGEQYF.

This chain connects TRBV5-4 to TRBJ2-5; TRBD1 is a possible D gene (5 bases). The V gene's germline CDR1 is SGHNT and CDR2 YYREEE (reference sequence). This CDR3 spans 13 amino acids. Trimming stripped 4 bases from V and 4 bases from J, with 11 bases between. The CDR3 sequence: CASSQRGGETQYF. Here the CDR3 DNA reads TGTGCCAGCAGCCAAAGGGGCGGAGAGACCCAGTACTTC.

J is TRBJ2-3 and V is TRBV5-1, with unresolved D. This CDR3 is 15 amino acids long. Trimming left V 0 bases short and J 5 bases short, with 13 bases between. CDR1 SGHRS and CDR2 YFSETQ come from the germline V gene. CDR3 in DNA: TGCGCCAGCAGCTTGGCTCAGTTATCACGAGATACGCAGTATTTT. It codes for CASSLAQLSRDTQYF.

This clone has only a few counts. The chain links TRBV7-2 to TRBJ2-1, with a weak D call TRBD2 (7 bases). The CDR3 spans 14 residues. The germline V gene encodes CDR1 SGHTA and CDR2 FQGNSA. Deletions cut 2 bases from V and 5 bases from J, with 10 bases between. The CDR3 loop is CASSLRGGNNEQFF. In DNA form, the CDR3 reads TGTGCCAGCAGCTTAAGGGGGGGCAACAATGAGCAGTTCTTC.